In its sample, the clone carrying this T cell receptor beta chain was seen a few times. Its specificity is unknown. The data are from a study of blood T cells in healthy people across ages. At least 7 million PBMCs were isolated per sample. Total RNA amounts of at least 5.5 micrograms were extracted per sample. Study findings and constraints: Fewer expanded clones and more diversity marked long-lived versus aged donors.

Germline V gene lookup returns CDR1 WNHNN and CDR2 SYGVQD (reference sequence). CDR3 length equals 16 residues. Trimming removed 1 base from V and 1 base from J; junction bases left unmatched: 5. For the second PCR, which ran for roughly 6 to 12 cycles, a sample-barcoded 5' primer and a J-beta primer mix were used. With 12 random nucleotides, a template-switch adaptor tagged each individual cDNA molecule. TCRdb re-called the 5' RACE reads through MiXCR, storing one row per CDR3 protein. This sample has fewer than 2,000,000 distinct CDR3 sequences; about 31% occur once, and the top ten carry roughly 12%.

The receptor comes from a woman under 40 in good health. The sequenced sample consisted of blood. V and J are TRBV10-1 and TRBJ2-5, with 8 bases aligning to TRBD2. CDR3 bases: TGCGCCAGCAGTGAGTTCGGCGGGGGGTCCCAAGAGACCCAGTACTTC. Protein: CASSEFGGGSQETQYF.